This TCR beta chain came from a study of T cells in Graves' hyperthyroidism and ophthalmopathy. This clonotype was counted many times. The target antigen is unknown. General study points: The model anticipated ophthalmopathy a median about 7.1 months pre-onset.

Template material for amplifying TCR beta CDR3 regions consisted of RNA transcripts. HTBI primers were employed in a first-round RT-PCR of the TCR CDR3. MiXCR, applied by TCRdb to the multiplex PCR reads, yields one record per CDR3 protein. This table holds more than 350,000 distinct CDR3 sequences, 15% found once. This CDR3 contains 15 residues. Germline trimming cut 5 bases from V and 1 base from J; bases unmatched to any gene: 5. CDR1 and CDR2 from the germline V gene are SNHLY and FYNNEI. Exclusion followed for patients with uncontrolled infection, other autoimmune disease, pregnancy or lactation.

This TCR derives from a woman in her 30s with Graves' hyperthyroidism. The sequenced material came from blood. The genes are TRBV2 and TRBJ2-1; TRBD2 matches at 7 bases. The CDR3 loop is CASSPLAASYNEQFF. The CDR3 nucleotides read TGTGCCAGCAGTCCCCTAGCGGCTTCCTACAATGAGCAGTTCTTC.